The rows below give T cell receptor beta chains drawn from one sample of a study of blood T cells in healthy people across ages. TCRdb used MiXCR to reprocess the 5' RACE reads, holding one entry per CDR3 protein. Here the sample spans around 1,000,000 distinct CDR3 sequences, approximately 25% being singletons. The sample was also reused in another study, on T cells of mothers and their children.

Material for sequencing was blood. The receptor set was obtained from a girl aged 2-10 years in good health. CDR3s include the opening cysteine and the closing phenylalanine or tryptophan. D genes are given only for firm matches.

TRBJ2-2,TRBV6-6,-,CASSTYDSFTGELFF
-,TRBV20-1,-,CSARDLRARSGVYGEQFF
TRBJ2-7,TRBV29-1,TRBD2,CSVEDRSGLALPYEQYF
TRBJ2-7,TRBV19,-,CASSIAPLYEQYF
TRBJ2-5,TRBV27,-,CASSPRTTYYQETQYF
TRBJ1-5,TRBV28,-,CASKVLGRGNQPQHF
TRBJ1-1,TRBV20-1,-,CSAPTGSMNTEAFF
TRBJ1-1,TRBV7-6,-,CASYPPTGRGDTEAFF
-,TRBV5-1,-,CASSTGVSYEQFF
TRBJ1-2,TRBV6-2/TRBV6-3,-,CASSPEASYGYTF
TRBJ2-7,TRBV9,-,CASSASLGGYEQYF
TRBJ2-5,TRBV20-1,-,CSASGIQETQYF
TRBJ2-5,TRBV5-1,-,CASSLPNQPMNEKWETQYF
TRBJ1-6,TRBV7-9,-,CASSFGTPPLHF
TRBJ2-5,TRBV11-2,-,CASRFNGETQYF
TRBJ2-5,TRBV5-1,-,CASSLFSAVQETQYF
TRBJ2-7,TRBV27,TRBD2,CASSMTSGVYYEQYF
TRBJ1-3,TRBV6-2/TRBV6-3,-,CASSRDGSSSGNTIYF
TRBJ1-2,TRBV20-1,-,CSARLPGFNYGYTF
TRBJ1-3,TRBV20-1,-,CSASVDTTGNTIYF
TRBJ1-1,TRBV2,-,CASLPDQDTEAFF
TRBJ2-2,TRBV29-1,-,CSVGKQAGSTGELFF
TRBJ2-5,TRBV7-2,-,CASSLASVAGQETQYF
TRBJ2-1,TRBV20-1,-,CSARTRGATSYNEQFF
-,TRBV10-3,TRBD2,CAIAGGDEQYF
TRBJ1-1,TRBV7-9,-,CASSFGVAEAFF
TRBJ1-4,TRBV4-2,-,CASSQIWDRNEKLFF
TRBJ2-1,TRBV6-5,-,CASSYVGSSYNEQFF
TRBJ1-1,TRBV15,-,CAASLDTGSNTEAFF
TRBJ1-2,TRBV11-2,TRBD1,CASSSFQGADYGYTF
TRBJ1-1,TRBV7-9,-,CASSLTPDTEAFF
-,TRBV7-8,-,CASSVDNYEQYF
TRBJ2-5,TRBV29-1,TRBD1,CSGEQGSETQYF
TRBJ2-7,TRBV4-2,TRBD1,CASSQEGQGIYEQYF
TRBJ1-5,TRBV18,-,CASSPEGVNLVGNQPQHF
TRBJ2-5,TRBV29-1,-,CSGLEETQYF
TRBJ2-5,TRBV7-2,TRBD2,CASSYQREMQGTQYF
TRBJ1-4,TRBV10-3,TRBD1,CAISRGQANEKLFF
-,TRBV12-3/TRBV12-4,-,CASSLVPHLGEQYF
TRBJ2-4,TRBV7-2,-,CASSSGVRGRNIQYF
TRBJ2-1,TRBV11-1,TRBD1,CASSSSIGQGRREQFF
TRBJ2-3,TRBV25-1,-,CASRTDLDTQYF
TRBJ1-5,TRBV4-1,TRBD1,CASSQDPRTGGNQPQHF
TRBJ2-5,TRBV29-1,-,CSVALVGETQYF